The rows below give T cell receptor beta chains drawn from one sample of a study of T cell clonotyping in hematopoietic cell transplantation. The protocol was immunoSEQ multiplex PCR, while the TCRdb copy is restricted to in-frame clones and leaves out a portion. The repertoire holds about 7,700 clones, with about 94% as singletons. Sequences were derived from peripheral blood mononuclear cells, sampled 30 days after allogeneic stem cell transplant. These receptor sequences come from a male patient aged 55 to 69 who had an allogeneic stem cell transplant from an unrelated donor, so T cells may come from the graft donor. Some clones in this sample may be carry-over from other donors' samples. The CDR3 runs from the conserved cysteine through the conserved F or W. D genes are given only for firm matches. The size entry is marked missing in some rows and otherwise reads once, few, many or a size class.

D gene	clone size	J gene	V gene	CDR3 protein	CDR3 DNA
.	.	TRBJ2-3	TRBV9	CASNGAWRLGTDTQYF	TGTGCCAGCAACGGGGCCTGGAGGTTGGGCACAGATACGCAGTATTTT
.	.	TRBJ2-7	TRBV2	CASQSQRLGEQYF	TGTGCCAGCCAGTCCCAAAGACTCGGTGAGCAGTACTTC
.	.	TRBJ1-2	TRBV5-4	CASSLGGGGGYTF	TGTGCCAGCAGCTTGGGCGGAGGTGGTGGCTACACCTTC
.	.	TRBJ1-1	TRBV10-2	CASSVRGLMNTEAFF	TGCGCCAGCAGTGTGAGAGGCCTTATGAACACTGAAGCTTTCTTT
.	.	TRBJ1-2	TRBV4-1	CASSSTGTGGGYTF	TGCGCCAGCAGCTCCACCGGGACCGGAGGTGGCTACACCTTC
.	once	TRBJ2-7	TRBV11-3	CASSLGTGFYEQYF	TGTGCCAGCAGCTTAGGAACAGGGTTCTACGAGCAGTACTTC
.	.	TRBJ1-1	TRBV6-5	CASSYSAEAFF	TGTGCCAGCAGTTACTCGGCTGAAGCTTTCTTT
TRBD1	few	TRBJ1-2	TRBV10-2	CASSESQGVYGYTF	TGCGCCAGCAGTGAGTCCCAGGGGGTTTATGGCTACACCTTC
TRBD1	.	TRBJ2-1	TRBV7-8	CASSLRDRVRNEQFF	TGTGCCAGCAGCCTCCGGGACAGGGTGAGGAATGAGCAGTTCTTC
.	.	TRBJ1-4	TRBV30	CAWSTVRREKLFF	TGTGCCTGGTCGACAGTGAGAAGAGAAAAACTGTTTTTT
.	.	TRBJ2-1	TRBV14	CASSQDWEAAYNEQFF	TGTGCCAGCAGCCAAGATTGGGAAGCGGCCTACAATGAGCAGTTCTTC
.	.	TRBJ2-7	TRBV28	CASSGDWGHFTYEQYF	TGTGCCAGCAGTGGGGATTGGGGACACTTTACCTACGAGCAGTACTTC
TRBD1	.	TRBJ2-1	TRBV23-1	CASRRTGCSSYNEQFF	TGCGCCAGCAGACGGACAGGGTGTAGCTCCTACAATGAGCAGTTCTTC
.	.	TRBJ2-7	TRBV29-1	CSVASPKLGGSYEQYF	TGCAGCGTTGCGTCTCCGAAGTTAGGGGGCTCCTACGAGCAGTACTTC
.	once	TRBJ1-1	TRBV29-1	CSVGKLGTEAFF	TGCAGCGTCGGGAAACTGGGCACTGAAGCTTTCTTT
.	.	TRBJ2-5	TRBV6-1	CASTMDRDGETQYF	TGTGCCAGCACCATGGACCGGGACGGGGAGACCCAGTACTTC
TRBD1	.	TRBJ2-2	TRBV19	CASSIPGGLSTGELFF	TGTGCCAGTAGTATCCCAGGGGGATTAAGCACCGGGGAGCTGTTTTTT